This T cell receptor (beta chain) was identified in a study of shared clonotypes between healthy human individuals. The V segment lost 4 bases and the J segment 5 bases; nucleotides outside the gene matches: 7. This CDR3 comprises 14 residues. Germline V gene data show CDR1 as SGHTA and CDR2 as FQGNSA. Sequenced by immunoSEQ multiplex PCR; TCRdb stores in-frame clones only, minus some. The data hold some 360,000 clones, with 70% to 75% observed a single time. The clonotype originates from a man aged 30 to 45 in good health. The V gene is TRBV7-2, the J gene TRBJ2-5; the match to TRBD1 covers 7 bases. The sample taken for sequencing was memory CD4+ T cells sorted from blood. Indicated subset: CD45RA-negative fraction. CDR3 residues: CASSSRQGAETQYF. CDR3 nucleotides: TGTGCCAGCAGCTCACGACAGGGTGCGGAGACCCAGTACTTC.